These T cell receptor beta chains were read from a single sample in a study of T cell responses to AZD1222 COVID-19 vaccine. Method: immunoSEQ multiplex PCR; TCRdb's copy keeps in-frame clones and lacks some. The table has 120,000 or so clones, about nine tenths seen once. Material: peripheral blood, obtained on day 0 of AZD1222 vaccination. The source of these receptors is an adult in good health. Each CDR3 is given with its conserved first and last residue. Fields, in order: D gene, clone size, V gene, J gene, CDR3 protein, CDR3 DNA. D genes are given only for firm matches. Size is omitted from some rows. Given values are once, few, many or a class for expanded clones.

-	few	TRBV5-1	TRBJ1-2	CASSSFGERSGYTF	TGCGCCAGCAGCTCCTTCGGGGAGAGGAGCGGCTACACCTTC
TRBD2	-	TRBV29-1	TRBJ2-7	CSAGGTDTYEQYF	TGCAGCGCGGGAGGGACGGACACCTACGAGCAGTACTTC
TRBD1	-	TRBV5-5	TRBJ1-5	CASSVGGLGQPQHF	TGTGCCAGCAGCGTAGGGGGCTTGGGACAGCCCCAGCATTTT
-	-	TRBV11-3	TRBJ2-1	CASSSRTDYNEQFF	TGTGCCAGCAGCTCCAGGACAGACTACAATGAGCAGTTCTTC
-	-	TRBV2	TRBJ2-5	CASITRGGLETQYF	TGTGCCAGCATCACTAGGGGGGGCTTGGAGACCCAGTACTTC
TRBD1	few	TRBV27	TRBJ1-2	CASSPGTGYGYTF	TGTGCCAGCAGTCCCGGGACAGGGTACGGCTACACCTTC
-	-	TRBV6-2/TRBV6-3	TRBJ1-5	CASSYSKADPRGNQPQHF	TGTGCCAGCAGTTACTCGAAAGCCGATCCCCGGGGCAATCAGCCCCAGCATTTT
-	-	TRBV7-2	TRBJ1-5	CASSPDRMSNQPQHF	TGTGCCAGCAGCCCTGACAGGATGAGCAATCAGCCCCAGCATTTT
-	-	TRBV27	TRBJ1-5	CASSFQGYSNQPQHF	TGTGCCAGCAGTTTTCAGGGATATAGCAATCAGCCCCAGCATTTT
TRBD2	once	TRBV7-2	TRBJ2-3	CASRAGGTGTDTQYF	TGTGCCAGCAGAGCGGGGGGGACTGGCACAGATACGCAGTATTTT
-	once	TRBV28	TRBJ1-1	CASSLWGVVNTEAFF	TGTGCCAGCAGTTTATGGGGGGTTGTGAACACTGAAGCTTTCTTT
-	-	TRBV5-1	TRBJ2-5	CASSLRPDQETQYF	TGCGCCAGCAGCTTGAGGCCGGACCAAGAGACCCAGTACTTC
TRBD2	-	TRBV9	TRBJ2-2	CASSPTSSGGNTGELFF	TGTGCCAGCAGCCCGACCTCTAGCGGGGGGAACACCGGGGAGCTGTTTTTT
TRBD1	-	TRBV2	TRBJ2-6	CASKLQGATSGANVLTF	TGTGCCAGCAAACTACAGGGGGCAACCTCTGGGGCCAACGTCCTGACTTTC
TRBD1	-	TRBV28	TRBJ2-7	CASSHGQGIGYEQYF	TGTGCCAGCAGCCACGGACAGGGAATAGGCTACGAGCAGTACTTC
TRBD2	-	TRBV4-3	TRBJ2-1	CASSHTTSGGYNEQFF	TGCGCCAGCAGCCATACGACTAGCGGGGGCTACAATGAGCAGTTCTTC
TRBD2	few	TRBV7-6	TRBJ2-3	CASSRTSGGIDTQYF	TGTGCCAGCAGCCGTACTAGCGGGGGTATAGATACGCAGTATTTT
-	-	TRBV7-2	TRBJ2-1	CASSLDGQGGKVEQFF	TGTGCCAGCAGCTTAGATGGTCAGGGGGGAAAGGTTGAGCAGTTCTTC
TRBD2	-	TRBV7-2	TRBJ2-7	CASQTSNMGEQYF	TGTGCCAGCCAGACTAGCAACATGGGGGAGCAGTACTTC
-	-	TRBV7-9	TRBJ1-2	CASSLGPNYGYTF	TGTGCCAGCAGCCTGGGACCGAACTATGGCTACACCTTC
TRBD2	-	TRBV9	TRBJ2-2	CASSGLAGDTGELFF	TGTGCCAGCAGCGGACTAGCGGGAGACACCGGGGAGCTGTTTTTT
-	-	TRBV5-1	TRBJ1-2	CASSPPGYGYTF	TGCGCCAGCAGCCCCCCGGGCTATGGCTACACCTTC
TRBD2	-	TRBV3-1/TRBV3-2	TRBJ2-7	CASSQVTGTRDYEQYF	TGTGCCAGCAGCCAGGTTACCGGGACTAGAGACTACGAGCAGTACTTC
-	-	TRBV6-5	TRBJ2-1	CASRLIIPPWEQFF	TGTGCCAGTCGACTAATAATTCCACCATGGGAGCAGTTCTTC
TRBD1	-	TRBV5-1	TRBJ1-6	CASSTTGNNSPLHF	TGCGCCAGCAGCACGACAGGGAACAATTCACCCCTCCACTTT
-	-	TRBV5-8	TRBJ1-6	CASSREGRSWENSPLHF	TGTGCCAGCAGCCGCGAAGGGAGGAGCTGGGAAAATTCACCCCTCCACTTT
-	-	TRBV6-2/TRBV6-3	TRBJ1-3	CASSYSGRSSGNTIYF	TGTGCCAGCAGTTACTCGGGCAGAAGCTCTGGAAACACCATATATTTT
TRBD2	few	TRBV5-5	TRBJ2-5	CASSFQRKRGGFGTQYF	TGTGCCAGCAGCTTTCAGAGGAAGCGGGGGGGCTTTGGGACCCAGTACTTC
-	-	TRBV3-1/TRBV3-2	TRBJ1-1	CASSQVSEAFF	TGTGCCAGCAGCCAAGTAAGTGAAGCTTTCTTT
-	-	TRBV7-9	TRBJ1-4	CASSQDDRLTNEKLFF	TGTGCCAGCAGCCAGGATGACAGGTTAACTAATGAAAAACTGTTTTTT
-	-	TRBV16	TRBJ2-3	CASSQSGSTDTQYF	TGTGCCAGCAGCCAATCAGGCAGCACAGATACGCAGTATTTT
-	-	TRBV2	TRBJ1-2	CASIRDGYGYTF	TGTGCCAGCATTAGGGACGGGTATGGCTACACCTTC
-	-	TRBV7-2	TRBJ1-1	CASRFNRMGEAFF	TGTGCCAGCAGATTTAACAGAATGGGTGAAGCTTTCTTT
-	-	TRBV11-2	TRBJ2-1	CASSPITPGTAPGNEQFF	TGTGCCAGCAGTCCTATTACCCCCGGGACTGCACCGGGCAATGAGCAGTTCTTC
TRBD1	-	TRBV27	TRBJ2-4	CASSRQGEKNIQYF	TGTGCCAGCAGCCGACAGGGGGAAAAAAACATTCAGTACTTC
-	-	TRBV6-5	TRBJ1-2	CASSPSTSRGSGYTF	TGTGCCAGCAGCCCCTCAACTTCCAGGGGCTCTGGCTACACCTTC
TRBD1	-	TRBV5-1	TRBJ2-3	CASSLRLDRADTQYF	TGCGCCAGCAGCTTACGACTGGACAGGGCAGATACGCAGTATTTT
-	-	TRBV19	TRBJ2-2	CASSILKAGELFF	TGTGCCAGTAGTATTCTTAAGGCCGGGGAGCTGTTTTTT
-	-	TRBV7-9	TRBJ1-1	CASSLVRTTNTEAFF	TGTGCCAGCAGCTTAGTTCGGACAACTAACACTGAAGCTTTCTTT
-	-	TRBV9	TRBJ1-5	CASSPHPGQPQHF	TGTGCCAGCAGCCCCCACCCAGGTCAGCCCCAGCATTTT
TRBD2	-	TRBV9	TRBJ2-1	CASSFRTSGTSPLNEQFF	TGTGCCAGCAGCTTTCGGACGTCCGGGACTAGTCCCCTCAATGAGCAGTTCTTC
TRBD2	-	TRBV7-2	TRBJ2-5	CASRRTSGSGTQYF	TGTGCCAGCAGGCGGACTAGCGGGAGTGGGACCCAGTACTTC
-	once	TRBV6-8	TRBJ1-5	CASSDISSNQPQHF	TGTGCCAGCAGCGACATTTCTAGCAATCAGCCCCAGCATTTT
-	-	TRBV18	TRBJ2-7	CASSPGGAGLVHHEQYF	TGTGCCAGCTCGCCTGGGGGCGCTGGGCTAGTTCACCACGAGCAGTACTTC